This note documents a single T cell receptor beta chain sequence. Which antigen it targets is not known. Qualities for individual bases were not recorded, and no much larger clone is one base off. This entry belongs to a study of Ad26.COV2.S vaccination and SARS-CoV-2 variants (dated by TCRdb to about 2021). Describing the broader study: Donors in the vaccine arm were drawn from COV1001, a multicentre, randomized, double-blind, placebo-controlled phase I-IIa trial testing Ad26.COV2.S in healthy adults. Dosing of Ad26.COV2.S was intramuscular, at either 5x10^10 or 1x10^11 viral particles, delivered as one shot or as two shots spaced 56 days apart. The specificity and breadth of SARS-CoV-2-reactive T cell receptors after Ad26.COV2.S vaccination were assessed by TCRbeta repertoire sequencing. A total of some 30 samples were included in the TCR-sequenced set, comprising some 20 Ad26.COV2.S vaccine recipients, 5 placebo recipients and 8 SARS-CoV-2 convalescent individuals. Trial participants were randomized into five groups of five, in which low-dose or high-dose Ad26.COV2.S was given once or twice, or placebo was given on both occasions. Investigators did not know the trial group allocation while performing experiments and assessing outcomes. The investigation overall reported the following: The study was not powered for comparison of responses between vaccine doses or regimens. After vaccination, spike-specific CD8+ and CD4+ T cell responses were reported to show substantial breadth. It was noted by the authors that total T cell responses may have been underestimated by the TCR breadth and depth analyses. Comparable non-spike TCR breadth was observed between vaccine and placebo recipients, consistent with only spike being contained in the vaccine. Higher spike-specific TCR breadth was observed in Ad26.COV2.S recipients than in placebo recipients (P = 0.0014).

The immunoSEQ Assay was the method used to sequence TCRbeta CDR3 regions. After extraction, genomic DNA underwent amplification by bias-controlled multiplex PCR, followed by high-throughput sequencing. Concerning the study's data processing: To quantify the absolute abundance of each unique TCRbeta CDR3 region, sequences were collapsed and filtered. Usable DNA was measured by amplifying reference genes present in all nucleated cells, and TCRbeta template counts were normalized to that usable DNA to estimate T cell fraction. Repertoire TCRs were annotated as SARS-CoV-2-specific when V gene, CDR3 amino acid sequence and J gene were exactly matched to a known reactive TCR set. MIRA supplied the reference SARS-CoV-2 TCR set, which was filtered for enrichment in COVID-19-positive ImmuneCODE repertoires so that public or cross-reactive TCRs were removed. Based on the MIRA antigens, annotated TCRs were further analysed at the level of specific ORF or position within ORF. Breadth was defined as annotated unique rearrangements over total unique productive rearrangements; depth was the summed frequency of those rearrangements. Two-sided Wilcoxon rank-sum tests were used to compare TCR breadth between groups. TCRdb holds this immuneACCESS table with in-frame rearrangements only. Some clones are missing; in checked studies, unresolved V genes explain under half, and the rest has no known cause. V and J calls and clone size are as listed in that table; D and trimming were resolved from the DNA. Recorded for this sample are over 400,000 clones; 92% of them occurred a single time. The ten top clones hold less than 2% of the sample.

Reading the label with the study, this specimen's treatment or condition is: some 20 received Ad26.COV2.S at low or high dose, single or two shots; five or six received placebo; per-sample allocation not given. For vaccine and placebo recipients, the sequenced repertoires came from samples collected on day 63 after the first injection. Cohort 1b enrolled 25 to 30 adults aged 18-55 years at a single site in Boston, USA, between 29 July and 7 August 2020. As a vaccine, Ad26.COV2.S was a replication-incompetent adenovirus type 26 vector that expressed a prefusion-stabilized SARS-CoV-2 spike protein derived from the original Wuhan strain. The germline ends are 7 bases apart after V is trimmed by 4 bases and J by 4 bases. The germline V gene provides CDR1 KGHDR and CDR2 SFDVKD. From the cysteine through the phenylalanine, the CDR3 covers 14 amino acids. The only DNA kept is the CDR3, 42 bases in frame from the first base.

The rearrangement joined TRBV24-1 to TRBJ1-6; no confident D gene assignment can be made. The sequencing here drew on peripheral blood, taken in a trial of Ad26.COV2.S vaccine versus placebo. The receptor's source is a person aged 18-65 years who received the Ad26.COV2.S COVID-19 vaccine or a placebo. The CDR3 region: CATSDGRYNSPLHF. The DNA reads TGTGCCACCAGTGACGGCAGATATAATTCACCCCTCCACTTT.